The clone carrying this TCR beta chain was counted many times. Its antigen is unidentified. iRepertoire HTBI primers and Arm-PCR of CDR3 regions built TCR beta libraries. TCRdb re-called the multiplex PCR reads with MiXCR, one entry per CDR3 protein. The table includes about 450,000 distinct CDR3 sequences, 14% detected once. The CDR3 is 13 amino acids. V lost 7 bases and J lost 4, with 13 bases in between. This entry belongs to a study of regulatory T cells in long-lasting Graves disease. Study-wide findings and caveats: Repertoires from persistent disease leaned toward TRBV28, TRBJ1-2 and TRBJ2-5.

As to time point: newly diagnosed GD, antithyroid drugs for less than 3 months. Generation of the TCR library employed RNA extracted from PBMCs. This sample was also put to use in a study of T cells in Graves' hyperthyroidism and ophthalmopathy. That report adds: Patients between 18 and 65 years old had hyperthyroidism, newly diagnosed and lasting under 2 months.

The origin of this receptor is a woman between 50 and 59 years old with Graves disease. The material was peripheral blood mononuclear cells (PBMCs), obtained at new diagnosis, from a patient treated with antithyroid drugs. The chain is built from TRBV12-3 or TRBV12-4 and TRBJ1-1; D is undetermined. DNA for the CDR3: TGTGCCAGCAATACCCGCGAGGGCACTGAAGCTTTCTTT. It specifies CASNTREGTEAFF.